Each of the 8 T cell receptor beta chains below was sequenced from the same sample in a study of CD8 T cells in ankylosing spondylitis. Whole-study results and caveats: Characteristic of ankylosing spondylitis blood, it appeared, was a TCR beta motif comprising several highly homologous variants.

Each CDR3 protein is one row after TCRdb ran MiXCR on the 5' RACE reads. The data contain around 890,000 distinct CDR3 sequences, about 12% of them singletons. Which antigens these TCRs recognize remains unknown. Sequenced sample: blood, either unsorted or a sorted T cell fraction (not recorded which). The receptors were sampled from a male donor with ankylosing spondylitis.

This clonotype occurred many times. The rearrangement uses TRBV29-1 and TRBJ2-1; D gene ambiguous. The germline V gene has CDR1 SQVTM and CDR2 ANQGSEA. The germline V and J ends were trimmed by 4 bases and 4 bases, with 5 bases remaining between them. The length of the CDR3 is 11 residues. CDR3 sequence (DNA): TGCAGCGTTGGGAGATACAATGAGCAGTTCTTC. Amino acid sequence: CSVGRYNEQFF.

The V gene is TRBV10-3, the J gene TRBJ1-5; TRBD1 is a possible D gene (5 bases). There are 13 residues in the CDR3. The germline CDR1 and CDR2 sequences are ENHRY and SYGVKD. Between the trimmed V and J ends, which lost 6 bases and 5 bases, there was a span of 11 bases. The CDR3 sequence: CAIRGGEYQPQHF. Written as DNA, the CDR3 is TGTGCCATCAGAGGAGGGGAATATCAGCCCCAGCATTTT.

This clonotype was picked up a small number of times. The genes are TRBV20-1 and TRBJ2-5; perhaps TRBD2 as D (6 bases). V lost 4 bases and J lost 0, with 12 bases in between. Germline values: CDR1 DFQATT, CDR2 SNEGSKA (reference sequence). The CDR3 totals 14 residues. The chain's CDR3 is CSATSGYYQETQYF. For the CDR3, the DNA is TGCAGTGCTACAAGCGGGTACTACCAAGAGACCCAGTACTTC.

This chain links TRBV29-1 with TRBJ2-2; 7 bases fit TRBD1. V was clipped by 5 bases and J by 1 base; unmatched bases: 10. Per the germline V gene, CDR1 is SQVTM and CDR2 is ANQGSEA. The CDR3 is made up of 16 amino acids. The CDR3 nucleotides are TGCAGCGTTTCGGCGCCGGACAGGAGGAACACCGGGGAGCTGTTTTTT. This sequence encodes CSVSAPDRRNTGELFF.

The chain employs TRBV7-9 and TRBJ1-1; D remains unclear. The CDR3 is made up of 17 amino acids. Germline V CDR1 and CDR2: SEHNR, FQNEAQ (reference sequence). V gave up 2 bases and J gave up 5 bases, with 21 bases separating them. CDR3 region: CASSLSRFWNPGTEAFF. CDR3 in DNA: TGTGCCAGCAGCTTATCCAGATTTTGGAACCCGGGGACTGAAGCTTTCTTT.

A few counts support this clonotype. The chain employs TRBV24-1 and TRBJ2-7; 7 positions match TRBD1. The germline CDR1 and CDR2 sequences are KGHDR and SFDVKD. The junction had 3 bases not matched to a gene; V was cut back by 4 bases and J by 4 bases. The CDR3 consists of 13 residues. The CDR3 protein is CATSDQQGYEQYF. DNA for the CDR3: TGTGCCACCAGTGACCAACAGGGGTACGAGCAGTACTTC.

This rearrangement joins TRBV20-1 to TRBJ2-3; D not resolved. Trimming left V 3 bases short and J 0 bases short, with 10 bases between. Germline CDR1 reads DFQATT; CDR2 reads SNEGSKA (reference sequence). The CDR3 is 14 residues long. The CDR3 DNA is TGCAGTGCTAGTTTAGGAGCAAGCACAGATACGCAGTATTTT. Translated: CSASLGASTDTQYF.

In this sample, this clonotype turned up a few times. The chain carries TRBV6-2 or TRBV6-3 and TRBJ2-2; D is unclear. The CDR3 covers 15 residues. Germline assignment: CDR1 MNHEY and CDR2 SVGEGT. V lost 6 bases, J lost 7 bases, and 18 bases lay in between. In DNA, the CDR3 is TGTGCCAGCAGACTGGATCGTCAACGGGTCGGGGAGCTGTTTTTT. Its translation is CASRLDRQRVGELFF.